The clone carrying this TCR beta chain was picked up many times. The CDR3 sequence is 17 residues long. With 8 bases removed from V and 2 bases from J, the gap between germline ends came to 23 bases. The germline V gene encodes CDR1 MDHEN and CDR2 SYDVKM. Researchers took RNA transcripts and amplified the TCR beta CDR3 regions from them. First-round RT-PCR of the TCR CDR3 relied on the HTBI primer set. TCRdb itself ran the multiplex PCR reads through MiXCR, one entry per CDR3 protein. The sample yields 300,000 to 400,000 distinct CDR3 sequences, roughly a fifth seen once. The data stem from a study of T cells in Graves' hyperthyroidism and ophthalmopathy. Study background: At initial diagnosis, before any treatment had begun, peripheral blood was obtained.

Sequencing used blood. The rearrangement joins TRBV28 to TRBJ2-3; D is uncertain. The sequence derives from a woman aged 50 to 65 with Graves' hyperthyroidism. CDR3 amino acids: CASPPYYTAVNTDTQYF. CDR3 in DNA: TGTGCCAGCCCCCCTTATTATACTGCTGTTAACACAGATACGCAGTATTTT.